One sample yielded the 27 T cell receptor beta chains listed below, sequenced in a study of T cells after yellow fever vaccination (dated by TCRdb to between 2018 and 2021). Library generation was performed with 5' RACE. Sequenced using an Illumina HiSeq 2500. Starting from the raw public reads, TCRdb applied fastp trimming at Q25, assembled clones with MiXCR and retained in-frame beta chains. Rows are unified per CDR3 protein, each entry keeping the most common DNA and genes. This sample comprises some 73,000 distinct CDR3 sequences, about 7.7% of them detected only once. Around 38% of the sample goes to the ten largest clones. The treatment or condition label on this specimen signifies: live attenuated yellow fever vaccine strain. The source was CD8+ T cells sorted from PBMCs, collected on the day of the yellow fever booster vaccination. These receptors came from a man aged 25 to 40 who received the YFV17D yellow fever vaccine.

This chain's CDR3 is CASRGSGSYRSYNEQFF. DNA of the CDR3: TGCGCCAGCAGGGGTAGCGGGAGTTACCGCTCCTACAATGAGCAGTTCTTC. The rearrangement uses TRBV5-1 and TRBJ2-1, with TRBD2 matching 9 bases. The ends lost 5 bases at V and 0 bases at J; junction bases unmatched: 9. This CDR3 contains 17 residues. CDR1 is SGHRS, CDR2 YFSETQ, per germline.

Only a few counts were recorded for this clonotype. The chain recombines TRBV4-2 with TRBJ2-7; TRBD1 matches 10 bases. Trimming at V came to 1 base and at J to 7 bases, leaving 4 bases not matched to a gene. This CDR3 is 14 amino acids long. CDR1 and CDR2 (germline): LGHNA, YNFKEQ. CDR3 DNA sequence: TGTGCCAGCAGCCAAGGACAGGGGGCTGGGGAGCAGTACTTC. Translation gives CASSQGQGAGEQYF.

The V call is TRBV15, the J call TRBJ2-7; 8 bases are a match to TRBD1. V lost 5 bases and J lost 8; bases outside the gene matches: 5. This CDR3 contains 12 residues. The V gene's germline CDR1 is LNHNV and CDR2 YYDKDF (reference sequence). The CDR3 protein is CATSGQGFKQYF. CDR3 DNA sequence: TGTGCCACCAGCGGACAGGGTTTCAAGCAGTACTTC.

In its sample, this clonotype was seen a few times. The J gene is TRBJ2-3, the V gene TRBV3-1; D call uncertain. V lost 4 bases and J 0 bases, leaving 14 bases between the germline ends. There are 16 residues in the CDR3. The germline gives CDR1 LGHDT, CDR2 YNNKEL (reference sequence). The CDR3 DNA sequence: TGTGCCAGCAGCCGTAGTAGCACAGTTAGCACAGATACGCAGTATTTT. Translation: CASSRSSTVSTDTQYF.

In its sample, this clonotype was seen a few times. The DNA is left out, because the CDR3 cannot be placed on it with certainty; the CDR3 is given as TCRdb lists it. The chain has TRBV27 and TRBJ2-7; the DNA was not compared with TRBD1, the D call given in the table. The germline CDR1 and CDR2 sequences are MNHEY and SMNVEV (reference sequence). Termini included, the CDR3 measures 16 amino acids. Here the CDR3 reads CASSTSDSSSSYEQYF.

The CDR3 protein is CASSHDYGQGAHSPLHF. DNA for the CDR3: TGTGCCAGCAGCCATGACTACGGACAGGGTGCACATTCACCCCTCCACTTT. The chain employs TRBV4-2 and TRBJ1-6; 8 bases align to TRBD1. Germline lookup yields CDR1 LGHNA and CDR2 YNFKEQ. J lost 8 bases, V lost 3 bases, and 12 bases had no gene match. CDR3 length: 17 residues.

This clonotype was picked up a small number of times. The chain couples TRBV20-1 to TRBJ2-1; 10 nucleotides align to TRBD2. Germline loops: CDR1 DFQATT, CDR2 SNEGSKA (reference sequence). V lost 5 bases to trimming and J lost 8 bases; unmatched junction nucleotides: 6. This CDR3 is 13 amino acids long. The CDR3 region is CSAHGLAVDEQFF. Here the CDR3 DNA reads TGCAGTGCTCACGGACTAGCGGTTGATGAGCAGTTCTTC.

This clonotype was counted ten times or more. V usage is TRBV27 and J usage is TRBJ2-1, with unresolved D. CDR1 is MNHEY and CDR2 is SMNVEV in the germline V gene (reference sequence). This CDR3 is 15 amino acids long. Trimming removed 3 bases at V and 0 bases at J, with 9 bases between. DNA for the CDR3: TGTGCCAGCAGTTTGGACCGGAGCTCCTACAATGAGCAGTTCTTC. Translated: CASSLDRSSYNEQFF.

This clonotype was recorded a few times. This chain's CDR3 is CASSVAGVRAPERETQYF. CDR3 in DNA: TGTGCCAGCAGCGTAGCCGGGGTGCGGGCACCGGAGCGAGAGACCCAGTACTTC. The chain has TRBV9 and TRBJ2-5, with a weak D call TRBD2 (5 bases). The CDR3 loop spans 18 amino acids. CDR1 and CDR2 (germline): SGDLS, YYNGEE. Trimming cost V 0 bases and J 4 bases, with 22 bases left between them.

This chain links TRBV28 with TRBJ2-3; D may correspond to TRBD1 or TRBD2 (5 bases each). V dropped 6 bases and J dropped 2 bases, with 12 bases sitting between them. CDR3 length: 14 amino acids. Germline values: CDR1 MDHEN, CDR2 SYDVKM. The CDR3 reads CASSPTGPTDTQYF. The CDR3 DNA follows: TGTGCCAGCAGCCCGACGGGGCCCACAGATACGCAGTATTTT. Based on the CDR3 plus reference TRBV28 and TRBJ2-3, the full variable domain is DVKVTQSSRYLVKRTGEKVFLECVQDMDHENMFWYRQDPGLGLRLIYFSYDVKMKEKGDIPEGYSVSREKKERFSLILESASTNQTSMYLCASSPTGPTDTQYFGPGTRLTVL.

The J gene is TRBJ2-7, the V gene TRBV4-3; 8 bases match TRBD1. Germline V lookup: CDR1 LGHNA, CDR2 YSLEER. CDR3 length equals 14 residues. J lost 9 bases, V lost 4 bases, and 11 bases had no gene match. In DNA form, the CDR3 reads TGCGCCAGCAGCCCGACAGGGGCCTGGACGGGGCAGTACTTC. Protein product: CASSPTGAWTGQYF.

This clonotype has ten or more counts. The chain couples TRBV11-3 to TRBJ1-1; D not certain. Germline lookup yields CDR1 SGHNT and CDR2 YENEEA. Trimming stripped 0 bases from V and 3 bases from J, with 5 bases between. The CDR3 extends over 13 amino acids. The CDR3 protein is CASSLEGHTEAFF. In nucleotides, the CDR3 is TGTGCCAGCAGCTTAGAGGGTCACACTGAAGCTTTCTTT. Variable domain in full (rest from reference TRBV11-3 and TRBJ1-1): EAGVVQSPRYKIIEKKQPVAFWCNPISGHNTLYWYLQNLGQGPELLIRYENEEAVDDSQLPKDRFSAERLKGVDSTLKIQPAELGDSAVYLCASSLEGHTEAFFGQGTRLTVV.

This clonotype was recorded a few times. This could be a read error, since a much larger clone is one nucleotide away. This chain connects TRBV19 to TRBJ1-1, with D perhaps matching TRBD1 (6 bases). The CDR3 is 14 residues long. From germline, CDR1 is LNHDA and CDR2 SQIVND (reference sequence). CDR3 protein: CPSSFGTTNTEAFF. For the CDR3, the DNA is TGTCCCAGTTCTTTCGGGACAACCAACACTGAAGCTTTCTTT.

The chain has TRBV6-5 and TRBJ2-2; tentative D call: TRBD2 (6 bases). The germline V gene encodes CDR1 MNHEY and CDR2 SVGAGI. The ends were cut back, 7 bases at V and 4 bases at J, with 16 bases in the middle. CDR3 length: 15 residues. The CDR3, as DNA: TGTGCCAGCAATTCGGAGGGCTTAGTCACCGGGGAGCTGTTTTTT. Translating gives CASNSEGLVTGELFF.

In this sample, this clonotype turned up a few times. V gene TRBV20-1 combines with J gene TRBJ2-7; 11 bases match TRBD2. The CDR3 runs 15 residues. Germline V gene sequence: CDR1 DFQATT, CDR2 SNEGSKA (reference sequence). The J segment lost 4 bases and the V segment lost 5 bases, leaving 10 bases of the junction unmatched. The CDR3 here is CSAPTSGSYGYEQYF. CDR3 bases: TGCAGTGCTCCCACTAGCGGGAGTTATGGGTACGAGCAGTACTTC.

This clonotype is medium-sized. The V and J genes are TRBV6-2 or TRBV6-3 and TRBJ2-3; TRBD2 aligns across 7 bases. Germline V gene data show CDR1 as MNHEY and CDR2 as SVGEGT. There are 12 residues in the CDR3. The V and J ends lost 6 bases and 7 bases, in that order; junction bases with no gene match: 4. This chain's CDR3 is CASRRDYHTQYF. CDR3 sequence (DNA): TGTGCCAGCAGGCGGGACTACCATACGCAGTATTTT.

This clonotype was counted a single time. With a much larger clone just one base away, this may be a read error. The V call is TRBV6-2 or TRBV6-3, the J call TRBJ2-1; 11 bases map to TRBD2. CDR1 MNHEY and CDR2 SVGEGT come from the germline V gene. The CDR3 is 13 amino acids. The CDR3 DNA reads TGTGCCAGCAGTTATGGACTAGCGGGCGAGCTGTTCTTC. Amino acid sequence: CASSYGLAGELFF.

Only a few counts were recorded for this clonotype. The CDR3 region is CASSHNRVRVAAYNEQFF. The CDR3 bases are TGTGCCAGCAGCCACAACAGGGTCCGGGTCGCAGCCTACAATGAGCAGTTCTTC. This rearrangement joins TRBV9 to TRBJ2-1; D is perhaps TRBD1 (6 bases). There are 18 residues in the CDR3. The germline V gene encodes CDR1 SGDLS and CDR2 YYNGEE. Trimming removed 4 bases from V and 2 bases from J, with 22 bases in between.

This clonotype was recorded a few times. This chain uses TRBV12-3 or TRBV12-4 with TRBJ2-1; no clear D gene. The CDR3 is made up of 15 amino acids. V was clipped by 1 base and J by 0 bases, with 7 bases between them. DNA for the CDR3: TGTGCCAGCAGTTTAGGGAGCTTCTCCTACAATGAGCAGTTCTTC. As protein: CASSLGSFSYNEQFF.

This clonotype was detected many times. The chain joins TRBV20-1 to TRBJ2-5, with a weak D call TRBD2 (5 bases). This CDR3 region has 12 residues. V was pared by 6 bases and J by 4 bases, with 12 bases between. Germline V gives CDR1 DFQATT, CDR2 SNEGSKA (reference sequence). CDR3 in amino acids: CSARIRGETQYF. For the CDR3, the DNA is TGCAGTGCCCGAATCCGGGGAGAGACCCAGTACTTC.

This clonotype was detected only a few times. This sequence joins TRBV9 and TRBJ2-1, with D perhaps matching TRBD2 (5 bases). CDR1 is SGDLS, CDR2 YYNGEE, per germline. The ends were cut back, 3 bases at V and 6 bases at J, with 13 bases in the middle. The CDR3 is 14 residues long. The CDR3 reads CASSDGPAANEQFF. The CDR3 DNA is TGTGCCAGCAGCGATGGGCCAGCGGCCAATGAGCAGTTCTTC.

In nucleotides, the CDR3 is TGCAGCGTTGGACAGGGAGATAGCTACACCTTC. Its translation is CSVGQGDSYTF. The chain recombines TRBV29-1 with TRBJ1-2, with 7 bases matching TRBD1. CDR3 size: 11 residues. V shed 4 bases, J shed 9 bases, and the junction held 5 bases outside the gene matches. The germline CDR1 and CDR2 sequences are SQVTM and ANQGSEA. Combining the CDR3 with reference TRBV29-1 and TRBJ1-2 gives the whole variable domain SAVISQKPSRDICQRGTSLTIQCQVDSQVTMMFWYRQQPGQSLTLIATANQGSEATYESGFVIDKFPISRPNLTFSTLTVSNMSPEDSSIYLCSVGQGDSYTFGSGTRLTVV.

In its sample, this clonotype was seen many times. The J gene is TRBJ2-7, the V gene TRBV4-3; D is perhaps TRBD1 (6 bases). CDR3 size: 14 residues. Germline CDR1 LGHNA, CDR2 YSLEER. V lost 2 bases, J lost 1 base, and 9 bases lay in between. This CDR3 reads CASSQTTGSYEQYF. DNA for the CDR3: TGCGCCAGCAGCCAAACGACAGGTTCCTACGAGCAGTACTTC.

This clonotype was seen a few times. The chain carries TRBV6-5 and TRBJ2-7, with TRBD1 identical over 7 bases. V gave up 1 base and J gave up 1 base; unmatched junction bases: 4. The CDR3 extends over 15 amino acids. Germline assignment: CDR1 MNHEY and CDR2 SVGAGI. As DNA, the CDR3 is TGTGCCAGCAGTTACTTCCAGGGGGAATCCTACGAGCAGTACTTC. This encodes CASSYFQGESYEQYF.

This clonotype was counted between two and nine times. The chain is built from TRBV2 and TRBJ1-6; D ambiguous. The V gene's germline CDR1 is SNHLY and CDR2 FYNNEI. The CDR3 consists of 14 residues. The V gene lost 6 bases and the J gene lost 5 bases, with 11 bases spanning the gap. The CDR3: CASRRVANNSPLHF. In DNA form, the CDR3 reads TGTGCCAGCAGAAGGGTCGCTAATAATTCACCCCTCCACTTT.

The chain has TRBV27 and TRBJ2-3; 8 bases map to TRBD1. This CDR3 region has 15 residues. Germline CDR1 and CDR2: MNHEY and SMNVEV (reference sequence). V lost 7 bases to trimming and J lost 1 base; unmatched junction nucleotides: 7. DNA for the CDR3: TGTGCCAGCACCCATGGGGGACAGGGCACAGATACGCAGTATTTT. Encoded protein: CASTHGGQGTDTQYF.

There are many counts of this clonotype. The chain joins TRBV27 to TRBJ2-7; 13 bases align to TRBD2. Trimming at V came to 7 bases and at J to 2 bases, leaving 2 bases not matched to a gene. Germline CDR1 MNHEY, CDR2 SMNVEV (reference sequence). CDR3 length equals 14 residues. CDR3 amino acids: CASTGTSGAYEQYF. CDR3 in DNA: TGTGCCAGCACCGGGACTAGCGGGGCCTACGAGCAGTACTTC.